These T cell receptor beta chains were read from a single sample in a study of beta chain features in type 1 diabetes. Libraries were prepared by immunoSEQ multiplex PCR; TCRdb keeps only in-frame clonotypes and omits some of them. The sample carries some 900,000 clones, about a sixth recorded once. Sequencing was performed on naive CD4+ T cells from blood. The receptors stem from a woman aged 18 to 35 in good health. Both conserved end residues are part of each CDR3. Fields, in order: clone size, J gene, V gene, D gene, CDR3 protein, CDR3 DNA. A D gene is named only where the DNA matches it firmly. Expanded clones get a size class; other rows say once, few or many, or leave the size out.

NA TRBJ2-5 TRBV15 NA CATSRDRGQETQYF TGTGCCACCAGCAGAGACAGAGGGCAAGAGACCCAGTACTTC
NA TRBJ2-3 TRBV5-4 TRBD1 CASRTTGTADTQYF TGTGCCAGCAGAACTACCGGGACAGCAGATACGCAGTATTTT
NA TRBJ2-3 TRBV7-2 NA CASSFWGYTQYF TGTGCCAGCAGCTTTTGGGGATATACGCAGTATTTT
NA TRBJ2-1 TRBV7-2 NA CASSTASPELPQFF TGTGCCAGCAGCACGGCTAGCCCGGAGCTTCCGCAGTTCTTC
few TRBJ2-5 TRBV5-4 TRBD1 CASSATGGGETQYF TGTGCCAGCAGCGCCACAGGGGGCGGAGAGACCCAGTACTTC
few TRBJ2-5 TRBV7-9 NA CASSLAPGTQKETQYF TGTGCCAGCAGCTTAGCCCCCGGGACCCAAAAAGAGACCCAGTACTTC
NA TRBJ2-1 TRBV25-1 NA CASSEYHEQFF TGTGCCAGCAGTGAATATCATGAGCAGTTCTTC
NA TRBJ2-1 TRBV19 NA CASGTPSEQFF TGTGCCAGTGGGACACCTAGTGAGCAGTTCTTC
NA TRBJ1-3 TRBV18 NA CASSPGQFGNTIYF TGTGCCAGCTCACCCGGACAGTTTGGAAACACCATATATTTT
NA TRBJ2-3 TRBV4-2 NA CASSQDTSGAGTDTQYF TGTGCCAGCAGCCAAGATACCTCTGGTGCCGGCACAGATACGCAGTATTTT
NA TRBJ2-7 TRBV5-4 TRBD2 CASSWGGLAGTYEQYF TGTGCCAGCAGCTGGGGGGGACTAGCGGGGACCTACGAGCAGTACTTC
few TRBJ1-1 TRBV18 NA CASSPLFSGARSTEAFF TGTGCCAGCTCACCTTTGTTCTCCGGGGCCAGGTCCACCGAAGCTTTCTTT
few TRBJ2-1 TRBV18 TRBD2 CASSPPGLAGGNNEQFF TGTGCCAGCTCACCCCCTGGACTAGCGGGAGGAAACAATGAGCAGTTCTTC
few TRBJ2-5 TRBV6-1 TRBD1 CASSTRQGWETQYF TGTGCCAGCAGTACCCGACAGGGCTGGGAGACCCAGTACTTC
NA TRBJ2-5 TRBV10-3 TRBD2 CAISESDSGKQETQYF TGTGCCATCAGTGAGTCGGATAGCGGGAAACAAGAGACCCAGTACTTC
few TRBJ2-5 TRBV28 NA CASSSRGMEQETQYF TGTGCCAGCAGTTCCCGGGGAATGGAGCAAGAGACCCAGTACTTC
NA TRBJ2-3 TRBV6-5 NA CASSLLDLRDTQYF TGTGCCAGCAGTTTGTTGGACCTACGGGATACGCAGTATTTT
NA TRBJ1-5 TRBV28 NA CASSSAVQPQHF TGTGCCAGCAGTTCGGCAGTTCAGCCCCAGCATTTT
NA TRBJ1-1 TRBV18 NA CASSPPGVGNTEAFF TGTGCCAGCTCACCTCCGGGCGTCGGGAACACTGAAGCTTTCTTT
NA TRBJ2-3 TRBV13 TRBD2 CASSLAGGGSSDTQYF TGTGCCAGCAGCTTAGCGGGTGGCGGGAGCTCAGATACGCAGTATTTT
few TRBJ2-7 TRBV21-1 NA CASSKVSRGSYEQYF TGTGCCAGCAGCAAAGTTAGCAGGGGGTCTTACGAGCAGTACTTC
NA TRBJ1-5 TRBV7-8 TRBD1 CASTPGGYSNQPQHF TGTGCCAGCACCCCAGGGGGTTATAGCAATCAGCCCCAGCATTTT
few TRBJ2-2 TRBV28 NA CASSYLLGNGELFF TGTGCCAGCAGTTATCTCCTGGGGAACGGGGAGCTGTTTTTT
NA TRBJ2-3 TRBV28 NA CASSFPPHTQYF TGTGCCAGCAGTTTCCCCCCTCATACGCAGTATTTT
few TRBJ1-1 TRBV7-3 TRBD1 CASSSSTGGYTEAFF TGTGCCAGCAGCTCATCAACAGGGGGGTACACTGAAGCTTTCTTT
few TRBJ1-4 TRBV5-1 NA CASSPGGEKLFF TGCGCCAGCAGCCCCGGGGGCGAAAAACTGTTTTTT
NA TRBJ2-1 TRBV4-2 TRBD2 CASSQALAQYGNEQFF TGTGCCAGCAGCCAAGCACTAGCGCAGTACGGTAATGAGCAGTTCTTC
NA TRBJ2-7 TRBV28 TRBD2 CASSSNPGTTKGYEQYF TGTGCCAGCAGTTCAAATCCCGGGACTACAAAGGGCTACGAGCAGTACTTC
NA TRBJ2-3 TRBV11-3 NA CASSQNTDTQYF TGTGCCAGCAGCCAAAACACAGATACGCAGTATTTT
few TRBJ1-4 TRBV7-3 NA CASSYDGTEPTNEKLFF TGTGCCAGCAGCTACGATGGGACCGAGCCCACTAATGAAAAACTGTTTTTT
few TRBJ2-1 TRBV11-2 NA CASIAGSFSGEQFF TGTGCCAGCATCGCAGGGAGCTTTTCTGGTGAGCAGTTCTTC
few TRBJ2-5 TRBV10-3 TRBD2 CAISDRLAGFPKAQETQYF TGTGCCATCAGTGACCGACTAGCGGGTTTCCCGAAAGCACAAGAGACCCAGTACTTC
few TRBJ2-3 TRBV28 TRBD2 CATSKLAGETDTQYF TGTGCCACCAGCAAATTAGCGGGAGAAACAGATACGCAGTATTTT
NA TRBJ1-5 TRBV7-2 NA CASSSQVGQPQHF TGTGCCAGCAGCTCCCAGGTGGGGCAGCCCCAGCATTTT
NA TRBJ1-1 TRBV29-1 NA CSVEDHWTMNTEAFF TGCAGCGTTGAAGATCATTGGACAATGAACACTGAAGCTTTCTTT
few TRBJ1-2 TRBV20-1 NA CSVSGGGYTF TGCAGTGTGTCGGGTGGTGGCTACACCTTC
few TRBJ2-3 TRBV11-2 NA CASRKPGDRSTDTQYF TGTGCCAGCAGAAAACCCGGAGACAGAAGCACAGATACGCAGTATTTT